These 2 T cell receptor beta chains originate from one sample sequenced in a study of CD8+ T cells in alopecia areata. Described treatment: oral pan-JAK inhibitor, 5-10 mg twice daily. Investigators isolated RNA and reverse transcribed it into cDNA to act as the sequencing template. Sequencing was performed with immunoSEQ multiplex PCR; in TCRdb, only in-frame clones are kept and a portion is missing. The sample yields 110,000 or so clones, about three fifths seen once. This sample comprised CD8+ T cells sorted from blood, obtained at week 4, from a patient treated with tofacitinib. The receptors here all came from a human donor with alopecia areata.

V gene TRBV7-8 combines with J gene TRBJ2-5; 8 bases fit TRBD1. Germline CDR1 and CDR2: SGHVS and FQNEAQ. The junction had 5 bases not matched to a gene; V was cut back by 3 bases and J by 5 bases. The CDR3 is 14 residues long. The CDR3 is CASSFRGQGETQYF. The DNA for the CDR3 is TGTGCCAGCAGCTTCAGGGGGCAAGGGGAGACCCAGTACTTC. Based on the CDR3 plus reference TRBV7-8 and TRBJ2-5, the full variable domain is GAGVSQSPRYKVAKRGQDVALRCDPISGHVSLFWYQQALGQGPEFLTYFQNEAQLDKSGLPSDRFFAERPEGSVSTLKIQRTQQEDSAVYLCASSFRGQGETQYFGPGTRLLVL.

J is TRBJ2-1 and V is TRBV20-1, with D maybe TRBD2 (5 bases). The germline CDR1 and CDR2 sequences are DFQATT and SNEGSKA (reference sequence). The CDR3 runs 10 residues. The V gene lost 4 bases and the J gene lost 9 bases, with 7 bases spanning the gap. This chain's CDR3 is CSATSSEQFF. CDR3 nucleotides: TGCAGTGCTACTAGCAGTGAGCAGTTCTTC.